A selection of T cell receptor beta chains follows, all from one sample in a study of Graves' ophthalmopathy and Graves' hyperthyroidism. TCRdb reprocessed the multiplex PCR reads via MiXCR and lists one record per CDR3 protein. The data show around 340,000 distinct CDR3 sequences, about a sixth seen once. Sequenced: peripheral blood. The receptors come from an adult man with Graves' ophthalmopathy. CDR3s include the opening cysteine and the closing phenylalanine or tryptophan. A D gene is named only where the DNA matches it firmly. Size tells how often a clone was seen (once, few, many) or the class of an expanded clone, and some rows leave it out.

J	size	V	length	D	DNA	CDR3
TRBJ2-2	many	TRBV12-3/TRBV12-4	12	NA	TGTGCCAGCAGCCTGAACACCGGGGAGCTGTTTTTT	CASSLNTGELFF
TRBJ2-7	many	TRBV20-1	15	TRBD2	TGCAGTGCTAGCTCTCCCGGGAGGGCCTTCTACGAGCAGTACTTC	CSASSPGRAFYEQYF
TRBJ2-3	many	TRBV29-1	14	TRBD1	TGCAGCGTCGTTGGGGGACAGGGGGCTTCTACGCAGTATTTT	CSVVGGQGASTQYF
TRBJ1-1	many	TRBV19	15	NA	TGTGCCAGTAGTATAGATAATGCGCGAAACACTGAAGCTTTCTTT	CASSIDNARNTEAFF
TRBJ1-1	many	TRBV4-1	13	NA	TGCGCCAGCAGCAAACGGAAGAACACTGAAGCTTTCTTT	CASSKRKNTEAFF
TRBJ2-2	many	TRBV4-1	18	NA	TGCGCCAGCAGCCCGAGGGGGGGACAGTACGCGAACACCGGGGAGCTGTTTTTT	CASSPRGGQYANTGELFF
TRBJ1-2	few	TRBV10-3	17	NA	TGTGCCATCAGTGAGTCGAGGAGGGGCGCCCCAAACTATGGCTACACCTTC	CAISESRRGAPNYGYTF
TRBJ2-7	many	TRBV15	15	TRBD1	TGTGCCACCAGCAGTTCGACAGGGATATCCTTCGAGCAGTACTTC	CATSSSTGISFEQYF
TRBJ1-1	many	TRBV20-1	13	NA	TGCAGTGCCCTTATTGCCAGAGACACTGAAGCTTTCTTT	CSALIARDTEAFF
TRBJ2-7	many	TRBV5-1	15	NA	TGCGCCAGCAGCTTGGTGGACCCCCCAACCTACGAGCAGTACTTC	CASSLVDPPTYEQYF
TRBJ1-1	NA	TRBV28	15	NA	TGTGCCAGCAGTTCCCATCGGAGGGCTAACACTGAAGCTTTCTTT	CASSSHRRANTEAFF
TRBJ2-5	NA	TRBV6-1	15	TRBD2	TGTGCCAGCAGTGCAAAGACTAGCGGACAAGAGACCCAGTACTTC	CASSAKTSGQETQYF
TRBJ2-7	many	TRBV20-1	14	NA	TGCAGTGCTAGAGACTCAGGGGCATCCTACGAGCAGTACTTC	CSARDSGASYEQYF
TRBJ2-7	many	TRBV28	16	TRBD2	TGTGCCAGCATCCCGGCTCCGGCTAGCGGGAGATACGAGCAGTACTTC	CASIPAPASGRYEQYF
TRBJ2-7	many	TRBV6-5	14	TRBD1	TGTGCCAGCAGACCTGCCGGGACAGCGCCCGAGCAGTACTTC	CASRPAGTAPEQYF
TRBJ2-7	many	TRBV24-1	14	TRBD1	TGTGCCACCAGTGAAAGGACAGGGTCCTACGAGCAGTACTTC	CATSERTGSYEQYF
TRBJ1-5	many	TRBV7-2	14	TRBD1	TGTGCCAGCAGCGCGGACAGGGCTAATCAGCCCCAGCATTTT	CASSADRANQPQHF
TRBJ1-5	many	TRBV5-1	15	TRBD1	TGCGCCAGCAGCCTAGGTACAGGGGCAGGGCAGCCCCAGCATTTT	CASSLGTGAGQPQHF
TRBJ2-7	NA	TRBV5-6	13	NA	TGTGCCAGCGGGGGCACAATCAGCTACGAGCAGTACTTC	CASGGTISYEQYF
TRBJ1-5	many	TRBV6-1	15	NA	TGTGCCAGCAGTGAAGTTTCAGGGTTAGGTCGGCCCCAGCATTTT	CASSEVSGLGRPQHF
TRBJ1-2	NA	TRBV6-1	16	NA	TGTGCCAGCAGTGAATCGGGGGCAAAAGCTAACTATGGCTACACCTTC	CASSESGAKANYGYTF
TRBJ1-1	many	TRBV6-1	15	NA	TGTGCCAGCAGTGATAGGAGGGGACGTAACACTGAAGCTTTCTTT	CASSDRRGRNTEAFF
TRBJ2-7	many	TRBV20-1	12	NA	TGCAGTGCTAGTATCGGGCCAGGCGAGCAGTACTTC	CSASIGPGEQYF
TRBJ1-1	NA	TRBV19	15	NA	TGTGCCAGTAGTTTTATTAGGACACCGAACACTGAAGCTTTCTTT	CASSFIRTPNTEAFF
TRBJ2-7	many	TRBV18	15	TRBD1	TGTGCCAGCTCACCTGACAGGGTTCGATATTACGAGCAGTACTTC	CASSPDRVRYYEQYF
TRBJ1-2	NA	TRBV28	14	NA	TGTGCCAGCAGTTTTATTGAGTCCCACTATGGCTACACCTTC	CASSFIESHYGYTF
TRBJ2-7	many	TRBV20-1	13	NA	TGCAGTGCTACCCAGACTAGCTCCTACGAGCAGTACTTC	CSATQTSSYEQYF
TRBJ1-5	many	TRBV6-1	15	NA	TGTGCCAGCAGGAACCAGAAGAGGGGGAATCAGCCCCAGCATTTT	CASRNQKRGNQPQHF
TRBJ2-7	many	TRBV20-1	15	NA	TGCAGTGCTAGAGGATCAGACGGGGGTGGTTACGAGCAGTACTTC	CSARGSDGGGYEQYF
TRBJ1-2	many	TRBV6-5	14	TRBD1	TGTGCCAGCAGTTACCAGACAGGGGACTATGGCTACACCTTC	CASSYQTGDYGYTF
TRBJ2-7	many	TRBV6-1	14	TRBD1	TGTGCCAGCACTACCGGACAGGGGCGCGACGAGCAGTACTTC	CASTTGQGRDEQYF
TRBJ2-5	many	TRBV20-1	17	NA	TGCAGTGCTAGAGGCGGGTCGGGGCAGGTGGTAGGTTTGGCCCAGTACTTC	CSARGGSGQVVGLAQYF
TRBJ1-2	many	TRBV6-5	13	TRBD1	TGTGCCAGCAGTCTCACAGGGGGTCGCGAGTACACCTTC	CASSLTGGREYTF
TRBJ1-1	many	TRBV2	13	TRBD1	TGTGCCAGCAGTGCCACAGGGGGCACTGAAGCTTTCTTT	CASSATGGTEAFF
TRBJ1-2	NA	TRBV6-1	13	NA	TGTGCCAGCACCCAAGGGGTAAACTATGGCTACACCTTC	CASTQGVNYGYTF
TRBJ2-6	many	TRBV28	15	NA	TGTGCCAGCAGTTTTGCCGGGTCCGGGGCCAACGTCCTGACTTTC	CASSFAGSGANVLTF
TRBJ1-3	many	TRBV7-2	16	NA	TGTGCCAGCAGCTTAGCCCCACGGGGGAATGGAAACACCATATATTTT	CASSLAPRGNGNTIYF
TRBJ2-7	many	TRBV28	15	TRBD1	TGTGCCAGCAACAGACAGGGGGCGAGGAGCTACGAGCAGTACTTC	CASNRQGARSYEQYF
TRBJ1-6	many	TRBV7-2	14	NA	TGTGCCAGCAGCTTGTCCAGCAATAATTCACCCCTCCACTTT	CASSLSSNNSPLHF
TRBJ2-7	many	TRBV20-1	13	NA	TGCAGTGCGAAGACAGGCCAGTCCTACGAGCAGTACTTC	CSAKTGQSYEQYF
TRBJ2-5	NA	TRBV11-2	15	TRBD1	TGTGCCAGCAGCTTAGGGGCAGGGGGCCAAGAGACCCTGTACTTC	CASSLGAGGQETLYF
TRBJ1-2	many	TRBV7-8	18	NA	TGTGCCAGCAGCTTAGACGGGGTGGGAAGGGCTACCCTTTATGGCTACACCTTC	CASSLDGVGRATLYGYTF
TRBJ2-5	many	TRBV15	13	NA	TGTGCCACCAGCGAGTGGGCGGGTGAGACCCAGTACTTC	CATSEWAGETQYF
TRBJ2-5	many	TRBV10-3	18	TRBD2	TGTGCCATCAGTGACACCTACTTTAGCGGGAAGTACCAAGAGACCCAGTACTTC	CAISDTYFSGKYQETQYF
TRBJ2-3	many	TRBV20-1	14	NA	TGCAGTGCTAGGGTCCGGGATTGGGCAGATACGCAGTATTTT	CSARVRDWADTQYF
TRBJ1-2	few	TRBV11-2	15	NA	TGTGCCAGCAGCTTAGGGGGATTGTCGAGCTATGGCTACACCTTC	CASSLGGLSSYGYTF
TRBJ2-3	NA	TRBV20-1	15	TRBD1	TGCAGTGCTCCGACTCCGACAGGGAAAACAGATACGCAGTATTTT	CSAPTPTGKTDTQYF
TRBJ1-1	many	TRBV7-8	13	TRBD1	TGTGCCAGCAGCTCCTATCCGACAGGGTCGGCTTCCTTT	CASSSYPTGSASF
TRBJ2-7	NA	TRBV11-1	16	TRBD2	TGTGCCAGCAGCCCCTCCGGGCGGGAGGGCCGGTACGAGCAGTACTTC	CASSPSGREGRYEQYF
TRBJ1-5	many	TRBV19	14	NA	TGTGCCAGTAGGCTACTCCGACGGCATCAGCCCCGGCATTTT	CASRLLRRHQPRHF
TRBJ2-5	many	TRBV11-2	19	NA	TGTGCCAGCAGCTTAGATCTTGGAGGAGGCAGGGGTGTCCGGGAGACCCAGTACTTC	CASSLDLGGGRGVRETQYF
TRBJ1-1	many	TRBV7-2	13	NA	TGTGCCAGCAGCGGAAACATGAACACTGAAGCTTTCTTT	CASSGNMNTEAFF
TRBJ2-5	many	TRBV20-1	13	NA	TGCAGTGCTAGAGGACCGTTCCAAGAGACCCAGTACTTC	CSARGPFQETQYF
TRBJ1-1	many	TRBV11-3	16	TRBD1	TGTGCCAGCAGCTCCCCCGGGACAGGAATGAACACTGAAGCTTTCTTT	CASSSPGTGMNTEAFF